Listed below are T cell receptor beta chains from one sample, sequenced in a study of shared clonotypes between healthy human individuals. Produced via immunoSEQ multiplex PCR; TCRdb's table is partial and in-frame only. The data hold about 1,900,000 clones, with approximately 94% observed a single time. Sequenced input: naive CD8+ T cells sorted from blood. Every receptor here comes from a man aged 18 to 30 in good health. Each CDR3 is given without its conserved first and last residue.

V	J	CDR3
TRBV6-5	TRBJ1-1	ASSYEGGTEAF
TRBV25-1	TRBJ2-1	ASSPGVEQF
TRBV4-3	TRBJ2-2	ASSHQLAGEGYGELF
TRBV5-6	TRBJ2-1	ASSLASGLYNEQF
TRBV12-2	TRBJ1-5	ASRFLLADRDNQPQH
TRBV28	TRBJ1-6	ASSRTGAMMNNSPLH
TRBV30	TRBJ2-7	AWSISGRAAYEQY
TRBV6-6	TRBJ2-5	ASSWGWRETQY
TRBV2	TRBJ2-7	ASSDDSGGSYEQY
TRBV28	TRBJ2-5	ASSLSAGTGKETQY
TRBV25-1	TRBJ2-7	ASSVTGYPYEQY
TRBV19	TRBJ2-5	ASSSLGEDRGETQY
TRBV6-5	TRBJ1-4	ASSDWEKLF
TRBV19	TRBJ1-1	ASSGDRDMNTEAF
TRBV11-2	TRBJ2-3	ASSLGTDTQY
TRBV6-5	TRBJ2-2	ASSYDNGGSGGELF
TRBV28	TRBJ2-7	ASSLAGGGYEQY
TRBV4-3	TRBJ1-3	ASSQQPALGNTIY
TRBV6-5	TRBJ1-1	ASGQVQGRTEAF
TRBV9	TRBJ2-7	ASSVDGLVEQY
TRBV28	TRBJ1-5	ASTPGAGDYSNQPQH
TRBV27	TRBJ2-5	ASSFGLAGPETQY
TRBV9	TRBJ2-7	ASSGGQGADEQY
TRBV5-6	TRBJ2-7	ASSLGGGYYEQY
TRBV6-5	TRBJ1-3	ASSPQVYSGNTIY
TRBV4-3	TRBJ2-7	ASSQEISGAYEQY
TRBV27	TRBJ2-7	ASSSLETGAYEQY
TRBV6-5	TRBJ2-5	ASSHTGGETQY
TRBV15	TRBJ2-5	ATSRVPEQETQY
TRBV4-1	TRBJ1-3	ASSQGAGGLYGNTIY
TRBV27	TRBJ2-7	ASSLRGFIYEQY
TRBV4-3	TRBJ2-3	ASSQHSGDTQY
TRBV6-1	TRBJ2-3	ASSQWQGPDTQY
TRBV9	TRBJ2-3	ASSASGRLDTQY
TRBV6-5	TRBJ1-1	ASSSQGDTEAF
TRBV7-9	TRBJ1-1	ASSLPRNTEAF
TRBV27	TRBJ2-5	ASSLFGHQETQY